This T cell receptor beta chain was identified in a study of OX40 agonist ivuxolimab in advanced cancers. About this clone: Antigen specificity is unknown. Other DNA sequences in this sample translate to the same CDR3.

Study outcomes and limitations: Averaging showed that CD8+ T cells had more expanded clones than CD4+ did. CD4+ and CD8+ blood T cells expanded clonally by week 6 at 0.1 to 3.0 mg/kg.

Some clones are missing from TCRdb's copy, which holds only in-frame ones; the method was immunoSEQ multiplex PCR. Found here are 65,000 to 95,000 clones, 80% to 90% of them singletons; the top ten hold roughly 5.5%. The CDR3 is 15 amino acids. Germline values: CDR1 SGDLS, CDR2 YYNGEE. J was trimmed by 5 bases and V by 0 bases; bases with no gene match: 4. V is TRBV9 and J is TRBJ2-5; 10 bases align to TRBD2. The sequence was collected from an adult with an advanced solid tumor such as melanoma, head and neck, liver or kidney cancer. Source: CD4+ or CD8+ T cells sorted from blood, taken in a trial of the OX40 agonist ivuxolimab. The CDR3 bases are TGTGCCAGCAGCGTAGACAGCGGGAGGGGGGAGACCCAGTACTTC. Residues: CASSVDSGRGETQYF.